These 8 T cell receptor beta chains originate from one sample sequenced in a study of Ad26.COV2.S vaccination and SARS-CoV-2 variants. Sequencing was performed with immunoSEQ multiplex PCR; in TCRdb, only in-frame clones are kept and a portion is missing. Of roughly 390,000 clones listed, roughly nine tenths are singletons. The treatment here: 19 received Ad26.COV2.S at low or high dose, single or two shots; roughly five received placebo; per-sample allocation not given. The study sampled participants on day 63 after the first vaccine or placebo injection. Sequencing used peripheral blood, obtained in a trial of Ad26.COV2.S vaccine versus placebo. The source is a person between 18 and 65 years old who received the Ad26.COV2.S COVID-19 vaccine or a placebo.

In this sample, this clone turned up once. V is TRBV2 and J is TRBJ1-2, with TRBD1 identical over 7 bases. J lost 4 bases, V lost 2 bases, and 7 bases had no gene match. This CDR3 contains 15 residues. Per germline, CDR1 SNHLY and CDR2 FYNNEI. The chain's CDR3 is CASSESPGGIYGYTF. The DNA for the CDR3 is TGTGCCAGCAGTGAATCCCCAGGGGGAATCTATGGCTACACCTTC. The whole variable domain, remainder taken from reference TRBV2 and TRBJ1-2, is EPEVTQTPSHQVTQMGQEVILRCVPISNHLYFYWYRQILGQKVEFLVSFYNNEISEKSEIFDDQFSVERPDGSNFTLKIRSTKLEDSAMYFCASSESPGGIYGYTFGSGTRLTVV.

The chain uses TRBV2 and TRBJ2-3, with 7 bases that match TRBD2. The CDR3 covers 15 residues. The junction had 4 bases not matched to a gene; V was cut back by 3 bases and J by 1 base. CDR1 and CDR2 (germline): SNHLY, FYNNEI. The CDR3 is CASSDGGLGTDTQYF. In DNA form, the CDR3 reads TGTGCCAGCAGTGACGGAGGACTAGGCACAGATACGCAGTATTTT.

The chain recombines TRBV30 with TRBJ2-5, with D tentatively TRBD2 (6 bases). This CDR3 is 15 amino acids long. V was cut by 4 bases and J by 5 bases, with 20 bases left in between. Germline lookup yields CDR1 GTSNPN and CDR2 SVGIG (reference sequence). CDR3 sequence (DNA): TGTGCCTGGACTTCGGACGGGGGACGGGGTGAGACCCAGTACTTC. Its translation is CAWTSDGGRGETQYF.

The V call is TRBV19, the J call TRBJ2-1, with 9 bases matching TRBD1. Germline lookup yields CDR1 LNHDA and CDR2 SQIVND (reference sequence). The CDR3 is 17 residues long. With V trimmed by 3 bases and J by 3 bases, 9 bases remained unmatched. In DNA, the CDR3 is TGTGCCAGTAGTATTGGACAGGGGATGGCGGACTACAATGAGCAGTTCTTC. Residues: CASSIGQGMADYNEQFF.

The chain uses TRBV19 and TRBJ2-1, with 12 bases aligning to TRBD2. Germline CDR1 and CDR2: LNHDA and SQIVND (reference sequence). The CDR3 totals 15 residues. J was trimmed by 5 bases and V by 3 bases; bases with no gene match: 2. The CDR3 protein is CASSITSGGHNEQFF. The CDR3 DNA reads TGTGCCAGTAGTATCACTAGCGGGGGGCACAATGAGCAGTTCTTC.

The chain uses TRBV7-8 and TRBJ2-7, with unresolved D. The CDR3 runs 14 residues. V was cut by 1 base and J by 0 bases, with 7 bases left in between. Germline values: CDR1 SGHVS, CDR2 FQNEAQ. The CDR3 coding sequence is TGTGCCAGCAGCTTAGTCAGGACCTCCTACGAGCAGTACTTC. The encoded protein is CASSLVRTSYEQYF.

V and J are TRBV3-1 (or the pseudogene TRBV3-2) and TRBJ1-5; D not certain. The CDR3 length is 14 residues. Germline CDR1 and CDR2: LGHDT and YNNKEL (reference sequence). V lost 0 bases to trimming and J lost 4 bases, with 7 bases between them. CDR3 DNA sequence: TGTGCCAGCAGCCAAGAAGTCTCAAATCAGCCCCAGCATTTT. Amino acids: CASSQEVSNQPQHF.

V and J are TRBV9 and TRBJ1-1; unclear D gene. Germline loops: CDR1 SGDLS, CDR2 YYNGEE. This CDR3 has 14 amino acids. V gave up 0 bases and J gave up 8 bases, with 14 bases separating them. The CDR3 reads CASSVGSLGGEAFF. Here the CDR3 DNA reads TGTGCCAGCAGCGTAGGGTCATTGGGAGGGGAAGCTTTCTTT.